This record covers a single TCR beta chain. The target antigen is unknown. This sample is part of a study of blood T cells in healthy people across ages. The study's findings and limits: The lack of PBMC sorting stopped any conclusive naive versus antigen-experienced comparison.

The CDR3 loop spans 15 amino acids. Germline CDR1 is DFQATT and CDR2 is SNEGSKA (reference sequence). The V and J ends lost 5 bases and 5 bases, in that order; junction bases with no gene match: 9. Next came a second PCR, run for roughly 6 to 11 cycles, which used a sample-barcoded 5' primer along with a J-beta primer mix. TCRdb reprocessed the 5' RACE reads via MiXCR and lists one record per CDR3 protein. The sample lists 1.5 million to 1.8 million distinct CDR3 sequences, 40% to 45% occurring once. This clonotype was obtained from a woman younger than 30 in good health. The V and J genes are TRBV20-1 and TRBJ1-4, with 9 bases matching TRBD1. Sequencing was done on a sample of blood. CDR3 sequence (DNA): TGCAGTGCTCCTATTGTGGGACAGGGCAATGAAAAACTGTTTTTT. Residues: CSAPIVGQGNEKLFF.